This TCR beta chain was obtained from a study of T cell responses to AZD1222 COVID-19 vaccine. V lost 4 bases and J 8 bases, leaving 14 bases between the germline ends. The germline gives CDR1 MNHNY, CDR2 SVGAGI (reference sequence). This CDR3 spans 13 amino acids. Sequenced by immunoSEQ multiplex PCR; TCRdb stores in-frame clones only, minus some. The data contain under 130,000 clones, about 87% of them singletons. The clonotype was recovered from an adult in good health. V is TRBV6-6 and J is TRBJ1-2; D may be TRBD1 (5 bases). Sample: peripheral blood, taken on day 0 of AZD1222 vaccination. CDR3 nucleotide sequence: TGTGCCAGCAGTTCACTCGGGGGGAACGGCTACACCTTC. Translated: CASSSLGGNGYTF.